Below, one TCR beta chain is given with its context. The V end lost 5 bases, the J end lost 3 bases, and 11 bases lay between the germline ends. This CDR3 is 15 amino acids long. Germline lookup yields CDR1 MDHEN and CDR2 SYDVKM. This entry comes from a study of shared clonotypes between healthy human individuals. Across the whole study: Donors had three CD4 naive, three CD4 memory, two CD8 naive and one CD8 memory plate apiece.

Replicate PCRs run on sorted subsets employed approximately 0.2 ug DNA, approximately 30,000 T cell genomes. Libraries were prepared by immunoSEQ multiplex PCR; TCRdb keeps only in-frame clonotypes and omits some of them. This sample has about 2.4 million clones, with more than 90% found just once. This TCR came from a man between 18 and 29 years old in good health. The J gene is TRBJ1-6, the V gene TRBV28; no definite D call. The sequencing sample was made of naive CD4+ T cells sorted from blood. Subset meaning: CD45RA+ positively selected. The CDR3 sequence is CASSPGQFYNSPLHF. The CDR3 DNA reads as TGTGCCAGCAGTCCTGGGCAGTTCTATAATTCACCCCTCCACTTT.